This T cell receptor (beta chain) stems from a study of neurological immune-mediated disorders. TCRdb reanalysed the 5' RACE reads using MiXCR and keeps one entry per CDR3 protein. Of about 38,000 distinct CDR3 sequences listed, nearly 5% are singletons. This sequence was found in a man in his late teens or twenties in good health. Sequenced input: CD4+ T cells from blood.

CDR3 sequence (DNA): TGCGCCAGCAGTTCGGCAGGGGTGTCGGGGAACACTGAAGCTTTCTTT. This sequence encodes CASSSAGVSGNTEAFF. The chain joins TRBV5-1 to TRBJ1-1; weak D call: TRBD1 (6 bases). Germline CDR1 reads SGHRS; CDR2 reads YFSETQ. The CDR3 loop spans 16 amino acids. V lost 5 bases to trimming and J lost 1 base, with 18 bases between them.